Presented here are 6 T cell receptor beta chains from one specimen sequenced in a study of CD8 T cells in ankylosing spondylitis. Each CDR3 protein gets one entry after TCRdb re-called the 5' RACE reads with MiXCR. The sample lists about 300,000 distinct CDR3 sequences, roughly 12% occurring once. The sample comprised blood, either unsorted or a sorted T cell fraction (not recorded which). The source of these receptors is a female donor with ankylosing spondylitis or in good health (not recorded which).

This clonotype was counted a few times. The chain is built from TRBV6-1 and TRBJ2-7; perhaps D is TRBD1 or TRBD2 (5 bases each). Trimming removed 3 bases from V and 11 bases from J, with 11 bases in between. There are 11 residues in the CDR3. CDR1 is MNHNS, CDR2 SASEGT, per germline. The chain's CDR3 is CASSDIGTKYF. For the CDR3, the DNA is TGTGCCAGCAGTGATATCGGGACGAAGTACTTC.

There are many counts of this clonotype. The chain has TRBV7-2 and TRBJ2-7, with 7 bases that match TRBD2. The CDR3 spans 17 residues. The V gene end was trimmed by 5 bases and the J gene end by 5 bases; junction bases not matched to a gene: 18. Per germline, CDR1 SGHTA and CDR2 FQGNSA. The CDR3 spells CASSQRNGLVLRHEQYF. The CDR3 nucleotides read TGTGCCAGCAGCCAACGAAACGGACTAGTCCTAAGACACGAGCAGTACTTC.

There are a few counts of this clonotype. The rearrangement joins TRBV20-1 to TRBJ2-2; 7 bases are a match to TRBD2. Trimming removed 3 bases from V and 8 bases from J; junction bases left unmatched: 6. Germline values: CDR1 DFQATT, CDR2 SNEGSKA (reference sequence). The CDR3 runs to 13 residues. CDR3 sequence reads: CSARGGALGELFF. For the CDR3, the DNA is TGCAGTGCTAGGGGAGGGGCCTTGGGGGAGCTGTTTTTT.

This clonotype has a count of ten or more. This chain's CDR3 is CSVSSFGQHNEQFF. Here the CDR3 DNA reads TGCAGCGTCTCCAGCTTCGGACAGCACAATGAGCAGTTCTTC. The rearrangement uses TRBV29-1 and TRBJ2-1, with D tentatively TRBD1 (6 bases). Germline V lookup: CDR1 SQVTM, CDR2 ANQGSEA. V lost 6 bases and J lost 5, with 17 bases in between. The CDR3 has 14 amino acids.

Ten or more counts support this clonotype. This sequence joins TRBV5-1 and TRBJ2-7; D is possibly TRBD1 (5 bases). Trimming took off 4 bases at V and 0 bases at J, with 11 bases between the two ends. The CDR3 extends over 14 amino acids. Germline-derived CDR1 and CDR2 are SGHRS and YFSETQ. The CDR3 coding sequence is TGCGCCAGCAGCGGCGCAGGGTCCTCCTACGAGCAGTACTTC. Translation gives CASSGAGSSYEQYF.

This clonotype has a count of ten or more. The chain carries TRBV6-5 and TRBJ2-2, with D perhaps being TRBD1 or TRBD2 (5 bases each). From germline, CDR1 is MNHEY and CDR2 SVGAGI. CDR3 size: 15 residues. V lost 4 bases and J 3 bases, leaving 12 bases between the germline ends. In DNA form, the CDR3 reads TGTGCCAGCAGTTCCCTCGGGACGGACACCGGGGAGCTGTTTTTT. Its translation is CASSSLGTDTGELFF.